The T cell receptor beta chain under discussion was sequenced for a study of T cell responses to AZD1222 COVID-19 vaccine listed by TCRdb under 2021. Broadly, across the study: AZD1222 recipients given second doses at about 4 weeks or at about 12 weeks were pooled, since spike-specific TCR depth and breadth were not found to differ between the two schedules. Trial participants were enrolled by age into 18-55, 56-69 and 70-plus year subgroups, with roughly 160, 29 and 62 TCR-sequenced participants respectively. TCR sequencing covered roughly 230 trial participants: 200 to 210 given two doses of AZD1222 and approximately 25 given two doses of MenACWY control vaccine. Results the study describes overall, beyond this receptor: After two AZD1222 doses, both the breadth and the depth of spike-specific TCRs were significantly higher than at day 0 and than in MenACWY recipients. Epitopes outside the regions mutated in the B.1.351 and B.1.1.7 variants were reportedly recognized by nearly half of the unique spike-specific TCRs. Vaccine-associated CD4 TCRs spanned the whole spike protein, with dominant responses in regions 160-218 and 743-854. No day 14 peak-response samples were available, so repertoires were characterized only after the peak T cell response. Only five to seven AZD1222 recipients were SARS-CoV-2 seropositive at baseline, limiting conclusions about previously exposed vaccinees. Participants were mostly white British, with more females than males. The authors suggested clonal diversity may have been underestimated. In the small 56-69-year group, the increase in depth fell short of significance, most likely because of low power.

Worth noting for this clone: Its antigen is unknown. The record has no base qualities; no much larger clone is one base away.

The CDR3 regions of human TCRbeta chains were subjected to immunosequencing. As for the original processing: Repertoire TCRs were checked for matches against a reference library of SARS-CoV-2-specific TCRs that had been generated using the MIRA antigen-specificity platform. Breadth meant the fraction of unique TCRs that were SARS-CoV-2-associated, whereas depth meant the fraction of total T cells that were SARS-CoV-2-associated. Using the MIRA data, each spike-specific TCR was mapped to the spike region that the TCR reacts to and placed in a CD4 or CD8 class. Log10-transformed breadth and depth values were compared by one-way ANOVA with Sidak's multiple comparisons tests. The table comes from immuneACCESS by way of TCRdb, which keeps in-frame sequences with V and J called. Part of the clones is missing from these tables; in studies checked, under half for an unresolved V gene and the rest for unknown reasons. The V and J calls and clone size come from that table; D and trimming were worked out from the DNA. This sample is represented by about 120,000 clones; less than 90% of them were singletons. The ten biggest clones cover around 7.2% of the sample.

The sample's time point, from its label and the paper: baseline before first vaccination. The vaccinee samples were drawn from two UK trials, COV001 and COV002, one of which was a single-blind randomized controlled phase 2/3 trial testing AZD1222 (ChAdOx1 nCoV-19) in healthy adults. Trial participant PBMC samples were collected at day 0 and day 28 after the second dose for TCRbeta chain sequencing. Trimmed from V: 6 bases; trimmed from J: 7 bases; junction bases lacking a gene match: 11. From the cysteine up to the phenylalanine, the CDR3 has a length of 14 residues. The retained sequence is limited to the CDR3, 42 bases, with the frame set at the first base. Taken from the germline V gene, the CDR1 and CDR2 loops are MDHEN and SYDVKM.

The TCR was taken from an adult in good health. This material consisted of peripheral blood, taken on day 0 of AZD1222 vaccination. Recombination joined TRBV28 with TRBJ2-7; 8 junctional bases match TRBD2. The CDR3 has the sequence CASSRAGDASEQYF. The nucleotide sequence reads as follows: TGTGCCAGCAGCAGAGCGGGGGACGCGAGTGAGCAGTACTTC.